Reported below is one T cell receptor beta chain. Original handling: Nucleated cell number was recorded as an estimate derived from reference gene primer amplification. Produced via immunoSEQ multiplex PCR; TCRdb's table is partial and in-frame only. V, J and clone size are taken as reported in that table, and D and trimming were inferred from the DNA itself. Here the sample spans about 350,000 clones, 86% being singletons. This CDR3 contains 13 residues. The germline V gene has CDR1 LNHDA and CDR2 SQIVND (reference sequence). V gave up 0 bases and J gave up 4 bases, with 5 bases separating them. The sample originates from a study of blood T cell repertoires in COVID-19. Study summary: In each case, the material was cDNA or gDNA derived from T cells, B-cell-depleted T cells, or PBMCs.

Seattle participants joined during active infection and were tracked over time. This chain uses TRBV19 with TRBJ2-3, with D unclear. The sequence was obtained from a woman aged 60-75 years with COVID-19, enrolled during active disease. The sample was peripheral blood. The CDR3 DNA sequence: TGTGCCAGTAGTATAGATCTTCCAGATACGCAGTATTTT. Translation gives CASSIDLPDTQYF.